The rows below give T cell receptor beta chains drawn from one sample of a study of identical twins. TCRdb processed the 5' RACE reads anew with MiXCR; each CDR3 protein has one entry. The table shows 120,000 to 150,000 distinct CDR3 sequences, with 3% to 4% occurring only once. Material: memory T cells sorted from blood. The source of these receptors is a man aged 18 to 30 in good health. Both conserved end residues are part of each CDR3.

v_call: TRBV18; cdr3_aa: CASSLGDGRMNTEAFF
v_call: TRBV12-3/TRBV12-4; cdr3_aa: CASSFGGTDTQYF
v_call: TRBV7-9; cdr3_aa: CASSLSERGSDTQYF
v_call: TRBV3-1; cdr3_aa: CASSPTRTSGTADEQFF
v_call: TRBV20-1; cdr3_aa: CSARDRSRTEGELFF
v_call: TRBV20-1; cdr3_aa: CSPAGTSTDTQYF
v_call: TRBV5-6; cdr3_aa: CASSTNSLFYNEQFF
v_call: TRBV20-1; cdr3_aa: CSACPGGYNEQFF
v_call: TRBV18; cdr3_aa: CASSPPMGDYGYTF
v_call: TRBV4-2; cdr3_aa: CASSQDRGGYTF
v_call: TRBV20-1; cdr3_aa: CSAGLAGAWNEQFF
v_call: TRBV4-3; cdr3_aa: CASSPRGGNGQETQYF
v_call: TRBV11-1; cdr3_aa: CASSLALVLAGSENEQFF
v_call: TRBV7-6; cdr3_aa: CASSSSRDRSNEQYF
v_call: TRBV5-1; cdr3_aa: CASSLTQPGWSETQYF
v_call: TRBV7-3; cdr3_aa: CASSSHPGQGVEQYF
v_call: TRBV5-6; cdr3_aa: CASSSGTSGTGELFF
v_call: TRBV11-1; cdr3_aa: CASSSTGRAIGGELFF
v_call: TRBV15; cdr3_aa: CATSRAQGLGGNTIYF
v_call: TRBV7-2; cdr3_aa: CASSLVPNGAQETQYF
v_call: TRBV3-1; cdr3_aa: CASSQDVTGADEQYF
v_call: TRBV12-3/TRBV12-4; cdr3_aa: CASSLAGRGGTF
v_call: TRBV6-1; cdr3_aa: CASSAGTGERRAFF
v_call: TRBV11-3; cdr3_aa: CASSLDPGRGTDTQYF
v_call: TRBV5-1; cdr3_aa: CASSLDGVGTDTQYF
v_call: TRBV27; cdr3_aa: CASSHRFDTQYF
v_call: TRBV2; cdr3_aa: CASSESGGGEETQYF
v_call: TRBV28; cdr3_aa: CASRKDPTDTQYF
v_call: TRBV5-1; cdr3_aa: CASSQVDSMNTEAFF
v_call: TRBV19; cdr3_aa: CASTVRTGEAFF
v_call: TRBV7-9; cdr3_aa: CASSSGTGATNEKLFF
v_call: TRBV20-1; cdr3_aa: CSASGLDGADTQYF
v_call: TRBV5-1; cdr3_aa: CASKAGVHPGETQYF
v_call: TRBV4-1; cdr3_aa: CASSQFGTGVTGELFF
v_call: TRBV19; cdr3_aa: CASSIPGTTNTGELFF
v_call: TRBV5-1; cdr3_aa: CASSWGGRTGELFF
v_call: TRBV7-6; cdr3_aa: CASSLEQGSGNTIYF
v_call: TRBV6-5; cdr3_aa: CASGEYEQYF
v_call: TRBV5-1; cdr3_aa: CASSDRDRGQVTQYF
v_call: TRBV7-9; cdr3_aa: CASSLNRQPQHF
v_call: TRBV3-1; cdr3_aa: CASSQDDRDYTF